These T cell receptor beta chains were read from a single sample in a study of T-cell reconstitution after alpha-beta-depleted transplantation in children. TCRdb reprocessed the PCR reads with MiXCR, giving one entry per CDR3 protein. The sample yields around 300,000 distinct CDR3 sequences, 6% to 10% seen once. Sequenced material: peripheral blood, taken 360 days after TCRalphabeta/CD19-depleted stem cell transplant. The receptors were sampled from a female patient younger than 10 who had a stem cell transplant for Fanconi anemia, so the T cells may come from the graft donor. Each CDR3 is given with its conserved first and last residue. D genes are given only for firm matches. Clone size is not always given. Where it is, it says once, few, many or a class for expanded clones.

CDR3 protein	CDR3 DNA	V gene	J gene	D gene	CDR3 length	clone size
CASSGWGDGTDTQYF	TGCGCCAGCAGCGGTTGGGGGGACGGCACAGATACGCAGTATTTT	TRBV4-3	TRBJ2-3	.	15	many
CASSFSRRSNVLTF	TGTGCCAGCAGCTTTTCAAGGCGCTCCAACGTCCTGACTTTC	TRBV7-6	TRBJ2-6	.	14	.
CSVEGTADYNEQFF	TGCAGCGTTGAGGGGACGGCCGACTACAATGAGCAGTTCTTC	TRBV29-1	TRBJ2-1	.	14	many
CASSLLAGRDTQYF	TGTGCCAGCAGCTTACTAGCGGGGAGAGATACGCAGTATTTT	TRBV7-2	TRBJ2-3	TRBD2	14	many
CASSSGSWDTGELFF	TGTGCCAGCAGTTCAGGCAGCTGGGACACCGGGGAGCTGTTTTTT	TRBV6-5	TRBJ2-2	.	15	many
CATSRDTYEQYF	TGTGCCACCAGCAGAGACACCTACGAGCAGTACTTC	TRBV15	TRBJ2-7	.	12	many
CASSSTQENQEPQHF	TGTGCCAGCAGCTCCACGCAGGAAAATCAGGAGCCCCAGCATTTT	TRBV2	TRBJ1-5	.	15	.
CASSPRQGWYGYTF	TGTGCCAGCAGTCCTAGACAGGGGTGGTATGGCTACACCTTC	TRBV6-1	TRBJ1-2	TRBD1	14	few
CASSLALLAGGRPEYF	TGCGCCAGCAGCTTGGCACTACTAGCGGGGGGCCGTCCGGAGTACTTC	TRBV5-1	TRBJ2-5	TRBD2	16	.
CATSPRGMGLGYSGNTIYF	TGTGCCACCAGCCCCCGAGGGATGGGGCTAGGTTACTCTGGAAACACCATATATTTT	TRBV15	TRBJ1-3	.	19	.
CSAYGYTF	TGCAGTGCCTATGGCTACACCTTC	TRBV20-1	TRBJ1-2	.	8	.
CASSTEQGLYGYTF	TGCGCCAGCAGCACAGAACAGGGTCTCTATGGCTACACCTTC	TRBV5-1	TRBJ1-2	.	14	many
CASSFNPGHTEAFF	TGTGCCAGCAGTTTCAACCCGGGGCACACTGAAGCTTTCTTT	TRBV6-5	TRBJ1-1	.	14	few
CASSIFGTSNSPLHF	TGTGCCAGTAGTATATTTGGAACTTCTAATTCACCCCTCCACTTT	TRBV19	TRBJ1-6	.	15	few
CASSLTGGAGEKLFF	TGTGCCAGCAGCTTAACAGGGGGCGCCGGTGAAAAACTGTTTTTT	TRBV5-6	TRBJ1-4	TRBD1	15	few
CASSLQVGLNTGELFF	TGTGCCAGCAGCCTACAGGTTGGACTTAACACCGGGGAGCTGTTTTTT	TRBV7-2	TRBJ2-2	.	16	many
CASRGTSGRTSSYEQYF	TGTGCCAGCAGGGGGACTAGCGGGAGAACCAGCTCCTACGAGCAGTACTTC	TRBV2	TRBJ2-7	TRBD2	17	few
CASSDKGSQYNEQFF	TGTGCCAGCAGTGACAAGGGGTCCCAATACAATGAGCAGTTCTTC	TRBV2	TRBJ2-1	.	15	many
CASSLYPRQGKDRTEAFF	TGTGCCAGCAGTTTGTATCCCCGACAGGGAAAGGATAGGACTGAAGCTTTCTTT	TRBV27	TRBJ1-1	TRBD1	18	many
CASSPRQGAGTEAFF	TGCGCCAGCAGCCCAAGACAGGGGGCGGGCACTGAAGCTTTCTTT	TRBV5-1	TRBJ1-1	TRBD1	15	many
CASSLAITHSYEQYF	TGCGCCAGCAGCTTGGCCATAACACATTCCTACGAGCAGTACTTC	TRBV5-1	TRBJ2-7	.	15	few
CASSGILWGGDRKDEQFF	TGTGCCAGCAGTGGTATACTATGGGGGGGGGACCGGAAGGATGAGCAGTTCTTC	TRBV2	TRBJ2-1	TRBD2	18	.
CASSFQTEAGADEKLFF	TGTGCCAGCAGTTTCCAGACAGAAGCAGGGGCTGATGAAAAACTGTTTTTT	TRBV12-3/TRBV12-4	TRBJ1-4	.	17	few
CASSQVWDSEAFF	TGCGCCAGCAGCCAAGTTTGGGACAGTGAAGCTTTCTTT	TRBV4-1	TRBJ1-1	TRBD1	13	few
CASSYGLAGNTGELFF	TGCGCCAGCAGCTACGGACTAGCGGGGAACACCGGGGAGCTGTTTTTT	TRBV5-1	TRBJ2-2	TRBD2	16	many
CSASRGAGGYTF	TGCAGTGCTAGCCGAGGGGCAGGGGGCTACACCTTC	TRBV20-1	TRBJ1-2	.	12	many
CSARDRRDENIQYF	TGCAGTGCTAGAGATAGAAGGGATGAAAACATTCAGTACTTC	TRBV20-1	TRBJ2-4	.	14	many
CASSHGFWEGEQYF	TGCGCCAGCAGCCACGGGTTCTGGGAAGGCGAGCAGTACTTC	TRBV4-1	TRBJ2-7	.	14	many
CASSDPFGNQPQHF	TGTGCCAGCAGCGACCCTTTTGGGAATCAGCCCCAGCATTTT	TRBV6-2/TRBV6-3	TRBJ1-5	.	14	many
CAFSLRALLAGGPDTQYF	TGTGCCTTCAGTTTAAGGGCCCTTCTAGCGGGAGGGCCAGATACGCAGTATTTT	TRBV12-3/TRBV12-4	TRBJ2-3	TRBD2	18	few
CASSTLLAGAPAQYF	TGTGCCAGCAGCACCCTTTTAGCGGGGGCCCCCGCTCAGTACTTC	TRBV7-8	TRBJ2-5	TRBD2	15	many
CASSSTLIRQGRYMNTEAFF	TGCGCCAGCAGCTCAACCCTAATTCGACAGGGGCGATACATGAACACTGAAGCTTTCTTT	TRBV5-1	TRBJ1-1	TRBD1	20	many
CASSQGTVLNSPLHF	TGTGCCAGCAGCCAAGGGACGGTACTTAATTCACCCCTCCACTTT	TRBV3-1	TRBJ1-6	.	15	few
CASRGHRGLTETNEKLFF	TGTGCCAGCAGAGGGCACAGGGGACTGACGGAGACTAATGAAAAACTGTTTTTT	TRBV6-5	TRBJ1-4	TRBD1	18	.
CASSQVGGDGELFF	TGTGCCAGCAGCCAAGTGGGTGGGGACGGGGAGCTGTTTTTT	TRBV4-2	TRBJ2-2	.	14	many
CASSQDSSGRYTGELFF	TGCGCCAGCAGCCAAGACTCTAGCGGGAGGTACACCGGGGAGCTGTTTTTT	TRBV4-1	TRBJ2-2	TRBD2	17	many
CASSAGTGGAETQYF	TGCGCCAGCAGCGCAGGGACAGGGGGCGCAGAGACCCAGTACTTC	TRBV5-1	TRBJ2-5	TRBD1	15	few
CASSSWTGQNTEAFF	TGTGCCAGCAGTTCTTGGACAGGCCAGAACACTGAAGCTTTCTTT	TRBV28	TRBJ1-1	TRBD1	15	many
CASSSGDRAPYNSPLHF	TGTGCCAGCAGCTCAGGGGACAGGGCCCCCTATAATTCACCCCTCCACTTT	TRBV7-6	TRBJ1-6	TRBD1	17	.
CASSKGQDAGEKLFF	TGTGCCAGCAGCAAAGGACAGGACGCTGGCGAAAAACTGTTTTTT	TRBV7-9	TRBJ1-4	TRBD1	15	many
CASSEHYLNRGDYSYEQYF	TGTGCCAGCAGTGAACACTACTTGAACAGGGGCGATTACTCCTACGAGCAGTACTTC	TRBV2	TRBJ2-7	TRBD1	19	.
CASSPPRLAGEAWETQYF	TGTGCCAGCTCACCGCCTAGACTAGCGGGAGAGGCTTGGGAGACCCAGTACTTC	TRBV18	TRBJ2-5	TRBD2	18	few
CASSVVPSGGTYNEQFF	TGTGCCAGCAGCGTAGTGCCTAGCGGGGGGACCTACAATGAGCAGTTCTTC	TRBV9	TRBJ2-1	TRBD2	17	many
CSVGRDTDTQYF	TGCAGTGTTGGCCGAGACACAGATACGCAGTATTTT	TRBV20-1	TRBJ2-3	.	12	few
CASSLVPTGVEETQYF	TGCGCCAGCAGCTTGGTCCCGACAGGGGTAGAGGAGACCCAGTACTTC	TRBV5-1	TRBJ2-5	TRBD1	16	many
CASSQGGVPSTDTQYF	TGTGCCAGCAGCCAGGGGGGGGTCCCGAGCACAGATACGCAGTATTTT	TRBV4-2	TRBJ2-3	TRBD2	16	many